This is a list of T cell receptor beta chains from one sample in a study of T-cell reconstitution after alpha-beta-depleted transplantation in children. TCRdb independently ran MiXCR on the PCR reads; one entry per CDR3 protein. This table holds about 830,000 distinct CDR3 sequences, 16% found once. This specimen consisted of PBMCs, mostly from graft donor cells, obtained 360 days after TCRalphabeta/CD19-depleted stem cell transplant. The receptors stem from a male patient younger than 18 who had a stem cell transplant for acute lymphoblastic leukemia, so the T cells may come from the graft donor. CDR3s include the opening cysteine and the closing phenylalanine or tryptophan. Each record gives: J gene, clone size, D gene, V gene, CDR3 DNA, CDR3 protein. A D gene is named only where the DNA matches it firmly. Size tells how often a clone was seen (once, few, many) or the class of an expanded clone, and some rows leave it out.

>TRBJ2-5|many|TRBD2|TRBV15
TGTGCCACCAGCAGAGTTGGTAGCGGGAGGGCCGGGGAGACCCAGTACTTC
CATSRVGSGRAGETQYF
>TRBJ2-5|.|.|TRBV5-1
TGCGCCAGCAGCTTAAGCCCCATCCCACAAGAGACCCAGTACTTC
CASSLSPIPQETQYF
>TRBJ2-7|few|TRBD2|TRBV7-9
TGTGCCAGCAGCCTGGCGGGAGTAACCGGCGAGCAGTACTTC
CASSLAGVTGEQYF
>TRBJ2-1|.|TRBD2|TRBV9
TGTGCCAGCAGCGTCCGGACTAGCGGGAGTCCGTCCTACAATGAGCAGTTCTTC
CASSVRTSGSPSYNEQFF
>TRBJ2-1|.|TRBD2|TRBV7-2
TGTGCCAGCAGCCTCAGAGGGACTACGAACAATGAGCAGTTCTTC
CASSLRGTTNNEQFF
>TRBJ2-5|many|.|TRBV5-1
TGCGCCAGCAGAAGTGCTCTAGCGAAAAAACAAGAGACCCAGTACTTC
CASRSALAKKQETQYF
>TRBJ2-7|few|TRBD2|TRBV20-1
TGCAGTGCTGGCCGGAACGCGGGAGGACTCTCCTACGAGCAGTACTTC
CSAGRNAGGLSYEQYF
>TRBJ1-2|few|.|TRBV5-1
TGCGCCAGCAGCTTGGGCAGAAATATATTTACTAACTATGGCTACACCTTC
CASSLGRNIFTNYGYTF
>TRBJ2-7|.|.|TRBV4-2
TGTGCCAGCAGCCAAGATTTGGGGACCCCAGGCCACGAGCAGTACTTC
CASSQDLGTPGHEQYF
>TRBJ1-5|.|TRBD1|TRBV20-1
TGCTGTGCTAGAGATGTTAGGACAGGGGCCATCAATCAGCCCCAGCATTTT
CCARDVRTGAINQPQHF
>TRBJ2-7|few|.|TRBV11-2
TGTGCCAGCAGCTTGGATACAGGGTTTCGCGAGCAGTACTTC
CASSLDTGFREQYF
>TRBJ2-3|few|TRBD1|TRBV20-1
TGCAGTGCTAGAGGACAGGGCGGCAGGACAGATACGCAGTATTTT
CSARGQGGRTDTQYF
>TRBJ2-5|few|.|TRBV4-1
TGCGCCAGCAGCCACCGGACAAGAGAAGAGACCCAGTACTTC
CASSHRTREETQYF
>TRBJ2-5|.|TRBD1|TRBV5-1
TGCGCCAGCAGCTTGGCGGGACAGGGGGTTCAAGAGACCCAGTACTTC
CASSLAGQGVQETQYF
>TRBJ1-5|.|.|TRBV30
TGTGCCTGGAGATCCGGACAGCCCCTTAGCAATCAGCCCCAGCATTTT
CAWRSGQPLSNQPQHF
>TRBJ2-4|.|.|TRBV18
TGTGCCAGCTCACCGACGGGGATGGACATTCAGTACTTC
CASSPTGMDIQYF
>TRBJ2-7|.|.|TRBV5-1
TGCGCCAGCAGCTCATGGGGTACCCATTCTTACGAGCAGTACTTC
CASSSWGTHSYEQYF
>TRBJ1-2|few|TRBD1|TRBV2
TGTGCCAACACGAGGGGACGGACAGGGGTGTTTCGGAAAGGTGGCTACACCTTC
CANTRGRTGVFRKGGYTF
>TRBJ2-5|many|.|TRBV9
TGTGCCAGCAGCGTAGATGGGACCCAAGAGACCCAGTACTTC
CASSVDGTQETQYF
>TRBJ2-1|few|.|TRBV4-1
TGCGCCAGCAGCCAAGACACGCTCGGTAACTCCTACAATGAGCAGTTCTTC
CASSQDTLGNSYNEQFF
>TRBJ2-2|.|TRBD1|TRBV5-1
TGCGCCAGCAGCTTGGGTCCGGACAGGGCGGCCACCGGGGAGCTGTTTTTT
CASSLGPDRAATGELFF
>TRBJ2-3|few|.|TRBV10-3
TGTGCCATCAGTGTTGGAGGGAGGACAGATACGCAGTATTTT
CAISVGGRTDTQYF
>TRBJ2-1|.|TRBD2|TRBV20-1
TGCAGTTCCAGTGGCCATAGCGGGACTTTTGAGAATGAGCAGTTCTTC
CSSSGHSGTFENEQFF
>TRBJ1-3|once|.|TRBV24-1
TGTGGGACCAGTGATCCTCCAATCCGGGACAACGGAAACACCATATATTTT
CGTSDPPIRDNGNTIYF
>TRBJ2-7|.|TRBD2|TRBV5-1
TGCGCCAGCAGTCCGGGAGGGCCTCTCGAGCAGTACTTC
CASSPGGPLEQYF
>TRBJ2-3|few|TRBD2|TRBV7-2
TGTGCCAGCAGTCCTTCCCCACTAGCGGGGGGCACAGATACGCAGTATTTT
CASSPSPLAGGTDTQYF
>TRBJ1-5|.|.|TRBV5-4
TGTGCCAGCAGCTGGTGGCAGGGAGGGGACAATCAGCCCCAGCATTTT
CASSWWQGGDNQPQHF
>TRBJ1-2|.|.|TRBV11-2
TGTGCCAGCAGCTTAGCGGGCAGCCGATCCTATGGCTACACCTTC
CASSLAGSRSYGYTF
>TRBJ2-3|many|TRBD2|TRBV5-1
TGCGCCAGCAGTCTGGCGGGAGATGTCGATACGCAGTATTTT
CASSLAGDVDTQYF
>TRBJ2-2|few|.|TRBV5-1
TGCGCCAGCAGCTTGGATTTTGCGCCTCCGCATTATACCGTAGGGGAGCTGTTTTTT
CASSLDFAPPHYTVGELFF
>TRBJ2-5|few|TRBD1|TRBV11-2
TGTGCCAGCAGCTTAGAACCGGGTCCTGGGACAGGACAAGAGACCCAGTACTTC
CASSLEPGPGTGQETQYF
>TRBJ1-3|.|.|TRBV5-1
TGCGCCAGCAGCCGGGGGACGGACTCTGGAAACACCATATATTTT
CASSRGTDSGNTIYF
>TRBJ2-7|few|.|TRBV12-3/TRBV12-4
TGTGCCAGCAGCCTTGACAGGATCCACGAGCAGTACTTC
CASSLDRIHEQYF
>TRBJ2-1|few|.|TRBV7-3
TGTGCCAGCAGCTTAACGGACAGATTCTCTGAGCAGTTCTTC
CASSLTDRFSEQFF
>TRBJ2-1|.|TRBD2|TRBV6-5
TGTGCCAGCAGTTACTACGGGACTAGCTCCTACAATGAGCAGTTCTTC
CASSYYGTSSYNEQFF
>TRBJ2-7|few|TRBD2|TRBV4-1
TGCGCCAGCAGCCAGTTAGCGGGAGCCCGCTACGAGCAGTACTTC
CASSQLAGARYEQYF
>TRBJ2-7|.|TRBD2|TRBV20-1
TGCAGTGCTAGAACGCTGGCGAGCGGGAGCTCCTACGAGCAGTACTTC
CSARTLASGSSYEQYF
>TRBJ2-7|.|.|TRBV29-1
TGCAGCGTTGAGGTTCAGGTTGGTTACGAGCAGTACTTC
CSVEVQVGYEQYF
>TRBJ2-3|.|TRBD2|TRBV20-1
TGCAGTGCTAGAGAAGGACTAGCGGGCTTTTATACGCAGTATTTT
CSAREGLAGFYTQYF
>TRBJ2-2|.|.|TRBV15
TGTGCCACCAGCAGAGACAGGACCTTGAACACCGGGGAGCTGTTTTTT
CATSRDRTLNTGELFF
>TRBJ1-5|.|.|TRBV20-1
TGCAGTGCTAGAGGAGGCACTCTCAGTCATCAGCCCCAGCATTTT
CSARGGTLSHQPQHF
>TRBJ2-1|few|TRBD1|TRBV12-3/TRBV12-4
TGTGCCAGCAGTTTCAAGGGGGCGAATATAGGGTCGCATGAGCAGTTCTTC
CASSFKGANIGSHEQFF